The rows below give T cell receptor beta chains drawn from one sample of a study of T cell responses to AZD1222 COVID-19 vaccine. Profiling relied on immunoSEQ multiplex PCR, and the TCRdb table lists in-frame clones only, not all of them. Altogether around 100,000 clones are present, around 90% being singletons, with the ten largest covering over 1.5%. The sequencing here drew on peripheral blood, taken on day 0 of AZD1222 vaccination. Receptors originate from an adult in good health. Each CDR3 is given with its conserved first and last residue. Each record gives: CDR3 protein, J gene, clone size, V gene. Not every row has a clone size; where given, it reads once, few, many or a size class.

CDR3: CASSSPPPGSGAHKNTEAFF
J: TRBJ1-1
size: -
V: TRBV5-1

CDR3: CASSLLPGLKRGGYTF
J: TRBJ1-2
size: once
V: TRBV7-9

CDR3: CASSAPRSNEQFF
J: TRBJ2-1
size: -
V: TRBV2

CDR3: CASSLGGNTEAFF
J: TRBJ1-1
size: -
V: TRBV27

CDR3: CASSSGGGTDTQYF
J: TRBJ2-3
size: -
V: TRBV2

CDR3: CASSKPSGTTYEQYF
J: TRBJ2-7
size: -
V: TRBV5-4

CDR3: CASSSPTGFRGEQYF
J: TRBJ2-7
size: -
V: TRBV28

CDR3: CASRTSSGGELFF
J: TRBJ2-2
size: once
V: TRBV3-1/TRBV3-2

CDR3: CASSLDTSYNEQFF
J: TRBJ2-1
size: -
V: TRBV7-6

CDR3: CASRSEGVGNEKLFF
J: TRBJ1-4
size: -
V: TRBV7-8

CDR3: CASSLSSGGVAYNEQFF
J: TRBJ2-1
size: -
V: TRBV28

CDR3: CASSEVWTLGPHPPLHF
J: TRBJ1-6
size: -
V: TRBV2

CDR3: CASREEGINQPQHF
J: TRBJ1-5
size: -
V: TRBV6-6

CDR3: CASGGTTAYEQYF
J: TRBJ2-7
size: -
V: TRBV6-6

CDR3: CASSHRISYNEQFF
J: TRBJ2-1
size: -
V: TRBV6-5

CDR3: CASSPRGTDSNQPQHF
J: TRBJ1-5
size: -
V: TRBV7-9

CDR3: CASSLAGVNEQFF
J: TRBJ2-1
size: -
V: TRBV7-6

CDR3: CASSQVNSQGSEQYF
J: TRBJ2-7
size: -
V: TRBV4-2

CDR3: CASSRDRGLGDTQYF
J: TRBJ2-3
size: -
V: TRBV2

CDR3: CASSRTELLFF
J: TRBJ1-4
size: -
V: TRBV28

CDR3: CASSLVGGKTEAFF
J: TRBJ1-1
size: -
V: TRBV5-1

CDR3: CAWRRGRVRPGANVLTF
J: TRBJ2-6
size: -
V: TRBV30

CDR3: CSVRTDTQYF
J: TRBJ2-3
size: -
V: TRBV29-1

CDR3: CASSSGLAGVNTGELFF
J: TRBJ2-2
size: -
V: TRBV7-2

CDR3: CASSIIGQGLYQPQHF
J: TRBJ1-5
size: -
V: TRBV19

CDR3: CATSEILAGRQFF
J: TRBJ2-1
size: -
V: TRBV24-1

CDR3: CASTPDRNSGNTIYF
J: TRBJ1-3
size: -
V: TRBV10-1

CDR3: CASSTPGTGAGELFF
J: TRBJ2-2
size: -
V: TRBV28

CDR3: CASSLTGRGTEAFF
J: TRBJ1-1
size: -
V: TRBV4-2

CDR3: CSVTSGRFDEQYF
J: TRBJ2-7
size: -
V: TRBV29-1

CDR3: CASSLIGGPTEAFF
J: TRBJ1-1
size: -
V: TRBV7-3

CDR3: CASSLSLASGTQYF
J: TRBJ2-3
size: -
V: TRBV5-1

CDR3: CASSGSRAELFF
J: TRBJ2-2
size: -
V: TRBV2

CDR3: CASSPGPSIEELFF
J: TRBJ2-2
size: -
V: TRBV3-1/TRBV3-2

CDR3: CASSYGPFLSNQPQHF
J: TRBJ1-5
size: -
V: TRBV6-2/TRBV6-3

CDR3: CATSRTQGEGGELFF
J: TRBJ2-2
size: -
V: TRBV15

CDR3: CASILFSGSSEKLFF
J: TRBJ1-4
size: -
V: TRBV2

CDR3: CASSLQDLDFNEQFF
J: TRBJ2-1
size: -
V: TRBV28

CDR3: CASSVARGGTEAFF
J: TRBJ1-1
size: few
V: TRBV9

CDR3: CASSPFRDRVVEQYF
J: TRBJ2-7
size: -
V: TRBV6-5

CDR3: CASSQEIGAGGNTIYF
J: TRBJ1-3
size: -
V: TRBV4-2

CDR3: CASSPSFYEKLFF
J: TRBJ1-4
size: once
V: TRBV6-1

CDR3: CASRLANSYEQYF
J: TRBJ2-7
size: -
V: TRBV27

CDR3: CASRGTDTQYF
J: TRBJ2-3
size: once
V: TRBV9

CDR3: CASSLHGTSNDQPQHF
J: TRBJ1-5
size: once
V: TRBV7-7

CDR3: CATSRGNEKLFF
J: TRBJ1-4
size: once
V: TRBV24-1

CDR3: CATSRQDPVTAGELFF
J: TRBJ2-2
size: -
V: TRBV15

CDR3: CASSVEGSGSGTQYF
J: TRBJ2-5
size: -
V: TRBV9

CDR3: CASSPNRGFIAYLASGANVLTF
J: TRBJ2-6
size: -
V: TRBV28